This passage covers 19 T cell receptor beta chains from one sample sequenced in a study of T-cell reconstitution after alpha-beta-depleted transplantation in children. Unique molecular identifiers featured in how the TCRbeta library was prepared. TCRdb re-called the PCR reads with MiXCR, one entry per CDR3 protein. The data show roughly 610,000 distinct CDR3 sequences, with over 9.5% seen just once and less than 5% held by the top ten. The sequenced sample was PBMCs from the stem cell graft donor, obtained from the stem cell graft. These receptors came from a human donor who donated a stem cell graft to a child with acute myeloid leukemia.

The chain combines TRBV6-5 with TRBJ2-1; D is unclear. V dropped 7 bases and J dropped 0 bases, with 10 bases sitting between them. The CDR3 has 14 residues. Germline CDR1 MNHEY, CDR2 SVGAGI. CDR3 nucleotide sequence: TGTGCCAGCATCTCTATACGCTCCTACAATGAGCAGTTCTTC. It specifies CASISIRSYNEQFF.

This clonotype came up a few times. This chain uses TRBV28 with TRBJ2-7; 10 nucleotides align to TRBD1. Unmatched junction bases numbered 6, after V lost 6 bases and J lost 10 bases. Germline values: CDR1 MDHEN, CDR2 SYDVKM. CDR3 length equals 12 residues. CDR3 DNA: TGTGCCAGCAGGACCGGGACAGGGGACCAGTACTTC. This encodes CASRTGTGDQYF. Full variable domain (remainder filled in from reference TRBV28 and TRBJ2-7): DVKVTQSSRYLVKRTGEKVFLECVQDMDHENMFWYRQDPGLGLRLIYFSYDVKMKEKGDIPEGYSVSREKKERFSLILESASTNQTSMYLCASRTGTGDQYFGPGTRLTVT.

This clonotype was counted many times. The rearrangement uses TRBV29-1 and TRBJ2-1, with 12 positions matching TRBD2. V lost 3 bases and J lost 4; bases outside the gene matches: 4. The V gene's germline CDR1 is SQVTM and CDR2 ANQGSEA. This CDR3 region has 15 residues. The CDR3 coding sequence is TGCAGCGTTGAGACTAGCGGGAGTTTGTACAATGAGCAGTTCTTC. It yields the protein CSVETSGSLYNEQFF.

This clonotype has a handful of counts. For the CDR3, the DNA is TGTGCCAGCAGTTTATCAGGGGATTATCAGCCCCAGCATTTT. This sequence encodes CASSLSGDYQPQHF. The chain is built from TRBV12-3 or TRBV12-4 and TRBJ1-5, with a tentative D call TRBD1 (6 bases). The germline V and J ends were trimmed by 2 bases and 5 bases, with 10 bases remaining between them. The CDR3 has 14 residues.

This clonotype was detected many times. J is TRBJ2-1 and V is TRBV23-1; 13 bases map to TRBD2. TRBV23-1 is designated an ORF whose function remains uncertain. The CDR3 is 16 amino acids. V gave up 2 bases and J gave up 8 bases; unmatched junction bases: 6. As DNA, the CDR3 is TGCGCCAGCAGTCAACCCGGACTAGCGGGAGACGATGAGCAGTTCTTC. Encoded protein: CASSQPGLAGDDEQFF.

This clonotype has only a few counts. V gene TRBV20-1 combines with J gene TRBJ2-1; 7 bases match TRBD2. The V segment lost 2 bases and the J segment 4 bases; nucleotides outside the gene matches: 17. Per germline, CDR1 DFQATT and CDR2 SNEGSKA (reference sequence). The CDR3 has 18 amino acids. CDR3: CSARRIPLLALQYNEQFF. CDR3 DNA sequence: TGCAGTGCTAGACGGATCCCCCTACTAGCGTTACAATACAATGAGCAGTTCTTC.

This clonotype appeared many times. The chain links TRBV28 to TRBJ2-3; D is unresolved. The ends were cut back, 8 bases at V and 5 bases at J, with 14 bases in the middle. Germline CDR1 is MDHEN and CDR2 is SYDVKM. The CDR3 sequence is 13 residues long. CDR3 sequence: CASGPSKVDTQYF. The CDR3 nucleotides are TGTGCCAGCGGACCGTCGAAGGTAGATACGCAGTATTTT.

On this clonotype: A junction boundary mismatches the germline segment, possibly from a read error. The genes are TRBV20-1 and TRBJ2-1; D tentatively fits TRBD1 or TRBD2 (5 bases each). The CDR3 contains 12 residues. Germline-derived CDR1 and CDR2 are DFQATT and SNEGSKA (reference sequence). The CDR3 loop reads CSARDRDGEVLF. Here the CDR3 DNA reads TGCAGTGCTAGAGATAGGGACGGCGAGGTACTCTTC.

The rearrangement joins TRBV20-1 to TRBJ2-1; 14 nucleotides align to TRBD2. The CDR3 covers 14 residues. The germline gives CDR1 DFQATT, CDR2 SNEGSKA (reference sequence). V lost 5 bases, J lost 7 bases, and 4 bases stayed unmatched. The CDR3 DNA follows: TGCAGTGCTGCGGGACTAGCGGGAGTAAATGAGCAGTTCTTC. Amino acids: CSAAGLAGVNEQFF.

This clonotype showed up many times. The chain recombines TRBV5-6 with TRBJ2-7; 11 nucleotides agree with TRBD1. V dropped 2 bases and J dropped 7; count of bases not matched to a gene: 14. The CDR3 sequence is 17 residues long. CDR1 and CDR2 from the germline V gene are SGHDT and YYEEEE. The CDR3: CASSLRGSGTGGYEQYF. For the CDR3, the DNA is TGTGCCAGCAGCTTAAGGGGGAGCGGGACAGGGGGTTATGAGCAGTACTTC.

This clonotype was counted between two and nine times. This rearrangement joins TRBV20-1 to TRBJ1-5, with D unresolved. The CDR3 covers 16 residues. Germline CDR1 is DFQATT and CDR2 is SNEGSKA (reference sequence). Trimming left V 2 bases short and J 0 bases short, with 14 bases between. CDR3 region: CSARPLDGLSNQPQHF. The CDR3 nucleotides read TGCAGTGCTAGACCCTTGGACGGACTTAGCAATCAGCCCCAGCATTTT.

Only a few counts were recorded for this clonotype. The genes are TRBV10-3 and TRBJ2-7; TRBD2 agrees at 9 bases. The V gene end was trimmed by 0 bases and the J gene end by 7 bases; junction bases not matched to a gene: 13. The CDR3 length is 17 residues. Germline V lookup: CDR1 ENHRY, CDR2 SYGVKD. DNA of the CDR3: TGTGCCATCAGTGAGTCGGGGGGTGAACTAGCGGGTCTGGAGCAGTACTTC. Protein product: CAISESGGELAGLEQYF.

This clonotype was seen a few times. This chain uses TRBV5-4 with TRBJ2-2; D possibly uses TRBD1 or TRBD2 (5 bases each). The CDR3 totals 15 residues. Germline V CDR1 and CDR2: SGHNT, YYREEE (reference sequence). The V gene lost 5 bases and the J gene lost 5 bases, with 16 bases spanning the gap. The CDR3, as DNA: TGTGCCAGCAGTCTGGGGGAGAGGCGGACCGGGGAGCTGTTTTTT. Amino acids: CASSLGERRTGELFF.

The chain couples TRBV24-1 to TRBJ2-5, with 9 bases fitting TRBD2. The length of the CDR3 is 15 residues. The V and J ends lost 4 bases and 1 base, in that order; junction bases with no gene match: 3. CDR1 is KGHDR and CDR2 is SFDVKD in the germline V gene. The CDR3 loop reads CATSDLGLAQETQYF. DNA of the CDR3: TGTGCCACCAGTGACCTGGGACTAGCCCAAGAGACCCAGTACTTC.

This clonotype was detected many times. The chain has TRBV1 and TRBJ2-7. TRBV1 is labeled a pseudogene. The CDR3 consists of 15 residues. CDR3 DNA: TGCACCAGCAGCCAAGATAACTCCGGCGGCTACGAGCAGTACTTC. Encoded protein: CTSSQDNSGGYEQYF.

The rearrangement uses TRBV12-3 or TRBV12-4 and TRBJ2-1; 10 bases are a match to TRBD2. The CDR3 totals 15 residues. V was pared by 4 bases and J by 6 bases, with 6 bases of the junction left unmatched. The CDR3 DNA sequence: TGTGCCAGCAGTTCTAGCGGGAGCCGGAGCAATGAGCAGTTCTTC. Translated, it gives CASSSSGSRSNEQFF.

This clonotype was detected a few times. This chain joins TRBV5-1 and TRBJ2-1, with D uncertain. Germline V gene lookup returns CDR1 SGHRS and CDR2 YFSETQ. Trimming pared 1 base from V and 9 bases from J, leaving 17 bases between. The CDR3 has 15 amino acids. CDR3 coding DNA: TGCGCCAGCAGCTTGATGGCTACCAGTTTGGGTGAGCAGTTCTTC. It codes for CASSLMATSLGEQFF.

The gene calls are TRBV20-1 and TRBJ1-5; D is ambiguous. The CDR3 has 12 residues. V was clipped by 2 bases and J by 6 bases, with 8 bases between them. From germline, CDR1 is DFQATT and CDR2 SNEGSKA (reference sequence). CDR3 coding DNA: TGCAGTGCTAGACATCCCAGTCAGCCCCAGCATTTT. Translating it yields CSARHPSQPQHF.

This clonotype was detected only a few times. The chain employs TRBV5-1 and TRBJ1-1; 8 bases map to TRBD1. The germline gives CDR1 SGHRS, CDR2 YFSETQ. Trimming at V came to 1 base and at J to 3 bases, leaving 5 bases not matched to a gene. The CDR3 consists of 15 residues. The CDR3 nucleotides are TGCGCCAGCAGCTTGCCGACAGGGGTGGACACTGAAGCTTTCTTT. Amino acid sequence: CASSLPTGVDTEAFF.